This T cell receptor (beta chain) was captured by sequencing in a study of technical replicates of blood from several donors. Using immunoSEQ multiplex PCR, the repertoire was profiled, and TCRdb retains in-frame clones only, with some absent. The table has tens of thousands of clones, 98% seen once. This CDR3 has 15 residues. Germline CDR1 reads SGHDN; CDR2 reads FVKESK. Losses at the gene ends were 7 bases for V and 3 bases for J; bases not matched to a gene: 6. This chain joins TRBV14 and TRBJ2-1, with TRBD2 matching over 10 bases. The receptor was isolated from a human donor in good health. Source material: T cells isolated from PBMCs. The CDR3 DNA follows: TGTGCCAGCACCCAGACTAGCGGGTTCTACAATGAGCAGTTCTTC. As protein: CASTQTSGFYNEQFF.